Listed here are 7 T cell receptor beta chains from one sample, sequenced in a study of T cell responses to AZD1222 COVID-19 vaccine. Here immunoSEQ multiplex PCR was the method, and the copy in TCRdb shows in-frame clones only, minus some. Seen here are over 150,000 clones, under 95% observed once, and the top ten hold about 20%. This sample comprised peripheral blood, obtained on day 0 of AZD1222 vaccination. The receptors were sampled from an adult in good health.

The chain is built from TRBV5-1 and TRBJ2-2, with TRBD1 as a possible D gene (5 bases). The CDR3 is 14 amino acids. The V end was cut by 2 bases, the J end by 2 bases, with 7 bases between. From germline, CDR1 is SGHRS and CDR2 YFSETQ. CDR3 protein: CASSFQGNTGELFF. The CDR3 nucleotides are TGCGCCAGCAGCTTCCAGGGAAACACCGGGGAGCTGTTTTTT.

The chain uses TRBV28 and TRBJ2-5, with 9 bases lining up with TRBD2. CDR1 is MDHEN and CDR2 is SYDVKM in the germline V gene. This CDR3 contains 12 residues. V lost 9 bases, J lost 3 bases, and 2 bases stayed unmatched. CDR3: CASRTSEETQYF. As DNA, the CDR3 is TGTGCCAGTAGGACTAGCGAAGAGACCCAGTACTTC.

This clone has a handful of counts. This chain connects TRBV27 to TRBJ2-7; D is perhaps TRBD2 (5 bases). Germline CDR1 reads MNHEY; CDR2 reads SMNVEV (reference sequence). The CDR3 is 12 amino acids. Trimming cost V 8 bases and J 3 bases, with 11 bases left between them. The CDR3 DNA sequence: TGTGCCAGCGTCGGACTTAGCTACGAGCAGTACTTC. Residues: CASVGLSYEQYF.

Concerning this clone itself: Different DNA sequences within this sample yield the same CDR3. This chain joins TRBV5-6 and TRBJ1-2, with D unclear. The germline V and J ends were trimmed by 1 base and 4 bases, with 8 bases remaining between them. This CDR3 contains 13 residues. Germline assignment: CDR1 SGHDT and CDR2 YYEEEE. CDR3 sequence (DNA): TGTGCCAGCAGCTTGAACGGCCTCTATGGCTACACCTTC. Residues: CASSLNGLYGYTF.

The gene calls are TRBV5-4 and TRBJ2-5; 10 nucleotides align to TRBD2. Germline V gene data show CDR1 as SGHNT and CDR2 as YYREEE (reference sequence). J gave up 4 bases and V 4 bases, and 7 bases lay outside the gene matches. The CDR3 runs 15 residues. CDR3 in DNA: TGTGCCAGCAGCATTACTAGCGGGATGGGAGAGACCCAGTACTTC. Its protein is CASSITSGMGETQYF.

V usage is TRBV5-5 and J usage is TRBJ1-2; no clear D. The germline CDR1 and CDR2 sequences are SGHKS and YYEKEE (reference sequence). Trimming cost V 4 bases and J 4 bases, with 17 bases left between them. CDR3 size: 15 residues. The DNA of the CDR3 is TGTGCCAGCAGCACCACTCGGACCGGTGGCTATGGCTACACCTTC. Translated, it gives CASSTTRTGGYGYTF.

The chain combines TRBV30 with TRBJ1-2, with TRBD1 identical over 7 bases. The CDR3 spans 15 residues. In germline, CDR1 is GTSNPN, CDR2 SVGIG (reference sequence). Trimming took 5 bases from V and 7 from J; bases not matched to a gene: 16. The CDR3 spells CAWDPSQGRWGGYTF. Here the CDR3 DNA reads TGTGCCTGGGACCCGTCACAGGGGCGGTGGGGTGGCTACACCTTC.